These T cell receptor beta chains were read from a single sample in a study of shared clonotypes between healthy human individuals. The repertoire was sequenced with immunoSEQ multiplex PCR; TCRdb's copy has only in-frame clones and lacks some. Of about 2.2 million clones in the sample, roughly 95% were seen once. Sequencing was done on a sample of naive CD8+ T cells from PBMCs. These receptors all stem from a man younger than 30 in good health. Some clones in this sample may be carry-over from other donors' samples. Each CDR3 is given with its conserved first and last residue. The order of the fields is J gene, D gene, V gene, clone size, CDR3 protein, CDR3 DNA. D genes are given only for firm matches. Not all rows give a size; the values are once, few, many and, for expanded clones, a class.

j_call: TRBJ1-5; d_call: NA; v_call: TRBV28; clone_size: NA; cdr3_aa: CASSFRVGGNQPQHF; cdr3_nt: TGTGCCAGCAGTTTCAGGGTCGGGGGCAATCAGCCCCAGCATTTT
j_call: TRBJ1-1; d_call: NA; v_call: TRBV19; clone_size: NA; cdr3_aa: CASSITLENTEAFF; cdr3_nt: TGTGCCAGTAGTATAACCCTCGAGAACACTGAAGCTTTCTTT
j_call: TRBJ2-7; d_call: TRBD2; v_call: TRBV5-1; clone_size: NA; cdr3_aa: CASSWGTSGINYEQYF; cdr3_nt: TGCGCCAGCAGCTGGGGGACTAGCGGGATTAACTACGAGCAGTACTTC
j_call: TRBJ2-7; d_call: NA; v_call: TRBV5-5; clone_size: NA; cdr3_aa: CASSPRVGAGNPYEQYF; cdr3_nt: TGTGCCAGCAGCCCCCGCGTCGGGGCAGGAAACCCCTACGAGCAGTACTTC
j_call: TRBJ2-5; d_call: NA; v_call: TRBV7-7; clone_size: NA; cdr3_aa: CASSLGLAVKETQYF; cdr3_nt: TGTGCCAGCAGCTTAGGGCTAGCTGTGAAAGAGACCCAGTACTTC
j_call: TRBJ2-7; d_call: NA; v_call: TRBV7-8; clone_size: NA; cdr3_aa: CASSLRSISWGEQYF; cdr3_nt: TGTGCCAGCAGCTTGAGATCGATTTCCTGGGGCGAGCAGTACTTC
j_call: TRBJ2-5; d_call: TRBD2; v_call: TRBV9; clone_size: NA; cdr3_aa: CASSVGSGLPGETQYF; cdr3_nt: TGTGCCAGCAGCGTTGGTAGCGGGCTCCCTGGGGAGACCCAGTACTTC
j_call: TRBJ1-4; d_call: NA; v_call: TRBV6-6; clone_size: NA; cdr3_aa: CASLDFTNEKLFF; cdr3_nt: TGTGCCAGCCTCGATTTCACTAATGAAAAACTGTTTTTT
j_call: TRBJ1-1; d_call: NA; v_call: TRBV10-3; clone_size: once; cdr3_aa: CAISDGPGIGDTEAFF; cdr3_nt: TGTGCCATCAGTGACGGCCCAGGGATCGGTGACACTGAAGCTTTCTTT
j_call: TRBJ2-3; d_call: TRBD1; v_call: TRBV28; clone_size: NA; cdr3_aa: CASSLRDRGRNTQYF; cdr3_nt: TGTGCCAGCAGCCTCCGGGACAGGGGCAGGAATACGCAGTATTTT
j_call: TRBJ2-1; d_call: NA; v_call: TRBV4-1; clone_size: few; cdr3_aa: CASSQGYNEQFF; cdr3_nt: TGCGCCAGCAGCCAAGGATACAATGAGCAGTTCTTC
j_call: TRBJ2-1; d_call: NA; v_call: TRBV7-9; clone_size: NA; cdr3_aa: CASGLMGPTIYNEQFF; cdr3_nt: TGTGCCAGCGGACTGATGGGACCGACGATTTACAATGAGCAGTTCTTC
j_call: TRBJ1-1; d_call: NA; v_call: TRBV5-8; clone_size: NA; cdr3_aa: CASGRWTTEAFF; cdr3_nt: TGTGCCAGCGGCAGGTGGACGACTGAAGCTTTCTTT
j_call: TRBJ1-2; d_call: NA; v_call: TRBV28; clone_size: NA; cdr3_aa: CASSPAGNYGYTF; cdr3_nt: TGTGCCAGCAGTCCTGCTGGTAACTATGGCTACACCTTC
j_call: TRBJ2-7; d_call: NA; v_call: TRBV27; clone_size: NA; cdr3_aa: CASSLSWWDEQYF; cdr3_nt: TGTGCCAGCAGTTTAAGTTGGTGGGACGAGCAGTACTTC
j_call: TRBJ2-7; d_call: NA; v_call: TRBV27; clone_size: NA; cdr3_aa: CASSVRGDSYEQYF; cdr3_nt: TGTGCCAGCAGCGTGCGGGGCGACTCCTACGAGCAGTACTTC
j_call: TRBJ2-2; d_call: TRBD2; v_call: TRBV7-9; clone_size: NA; cdr3_aa: CASSSPSGNTGELFF; cdr3_nt: TGTGCCAGCAGCTCCCCTAGCGGGAACACCGGGGAGCTGTTTTTT
j_call: TRBJ2-3; d_call: TRBD1; v_call: TRBV27; clone_size: NA; cdr3_aa: CASVPRDRETDTQYF; cdr3_nt: TGTGCCAGTGTCCCTCGGGACAGGGAAACAGATACGCAGTATTTT
j_call: TRBJ2-7; d_call: NA; v_call: TRBV7-9; clone_size: NA; cdr3_aa: CASSYGPGGAYEQYF; cdr3_nt: TGTGCCAGCAGCTATGGGCCCGGAGGGGCCTACGAGCAGTACTTC
j_call: TRBJ1-1; d_call: NA; v_call: TRBV6-5; clone_size: NA; cdr3_aa: CASTTRDTNTEAFF; cdr3_nt: TGTGCCAGCACCACCCGGGATACCAACACTGAAGCTTTCTTT
j_call: TRBJ2-5; d_call: NA; v_call: TRBV7-9; clone_size: NA; cdr3_aa: CASSRAQGIETQYF; cdr3_nt: TGTGCCAGCAGCCGCGCCCAGGGGATTGAGACCCAGTACTTC
j_call: TRBJ2-6; d_call: NA; v_call: TRBV7-9; clone_size: NA; cdr3_aa: CASSLGSGANVLTF; cdr3_nt: TGTGCCAGCAGCTTGGGCTCTGGGGCCAACGTCCTGACTTTC
j_call: TRBJ2-1; d_call: NA; v_call: TRBV29-1; clone_size: NA; cdr3_aa: CSVAGTTLENEQFF; cdr3_nt: TGCAGCGTTGCCGGGACGACATTGGAAAATGAGCAGTTCTTC
j_call: TRBJ2-5; d_call: NA; v_call: TRBV2; clone_size: NA; cdr3_aa: CASRDTSWGEETQYF; cdr3_nt: TGTGCCAGCAGAGACACTTCCTGGGGTGAAGAGACCCAGTACTTC
j_call: TRBJ2-7; d_call: TRBD1; v_call: TRBV27; clone_size: once; cdr3_aa: CASIRTGGPYEQYF; cdr3_nt: TGTGCCAGCATCAGGACAGGGGGGCCCTACGAGCAGTACTTC
j_call: TRBJ2-7; d_call: NA; v_call: TRBV11-2; clone_size: NA; cdr3_aa: CASSYARVYEQYF; cdr3_nt: TGTGCCAGCAGTTACGCCAGGGTGTACGAGCAGTACTTC
j_call: TRBJ2-7; d_call: NA; v_call: TRBV6-1; clone_size: NA; cdr3_aa: CASIGGGATYEQYF; cdr3_nt: TGTGCCAGTATAGGGGGCGGGGCCACCTACGAGCAGTACTTC
j_call: TRBJ2-7; d_call: NA; v_call: TRBV11-2; clone_size: NA; cdr3_aa: CASSLRGRNYEQYF; cdr3_nt: TGTGCCAGCAGCTTAAGGGGCAGGAACTACGAGCAGTACTTC
j_call: TRBJ2-7; d_call: NA; v_call: TRBV30; clone_size: once; cdr3_aa: CAWSVPGSPYEQYF; cdr3_nt: TGTGCCTGGAGTGTACCAGGGAGTCCCTACGAGCAGTACTTC
j_call: TRBJ1-1; d_call: NA; v_call: TRBV4-3; clone_size: once; cdr3_aa: CASSQGVGNTEAFF; cdr3_nt: TGCGCCAGCAGCCAGGGGGTCGGGAACACTGAAGCTTTCTTT
j_call: TRBJ2-7; d_call: TRBD2; v_call: TRBV2; clone_size: NA; cdr3_aa: CASRGWISGRKEQYF; cdr3_nt: TGTGCCAGCAGGGGATGGATTAGCGGGAGAAAGGAGCAGTACTTC
j_call: TRBJ2-2; d_call: NA; v_call: TRBV7-6; clone_size: few; cdr3_aa: CASSLDVGENTGELFF; cdr3_nt: TGTGCCAGCAGCTTAGATGTGGGCGAGAACACCGGGGAGCTGTTTTTT
j_call: TRBJ2-6; d_call: NA; v_call: TRBV5-1; clone_size: once; cdr3_aa: CASSFTGPVSSGANVLTF; cdr3_nt: TGCGCCAGCAGCTTCACAGGTCCCGTTAGCTCTGGGGCCAACGTCCTGACTTTC
j_call: TRBJ2-1; d_call: NA; v_call: TRBV27; clone_size: NA; cdr3_aa: CASSRGRNSYNEQFF; cdr3_nt: TGTGCCAGCAGCCGAGGACGGAACTCCTACAATGAGCAGTTCTTC
j_call: TRBJ1-4; d_call: NA; v_call: TRBV7-6; clone_size: NA; cdr3_aa: CASTTGANEKLFF; cdr3_nt: TGTGCCAGCACCACGGGGGCAAATGAAAAACTGTTTTTT
j_call: TRBJ1-2; d_call: NA; v_call: TRBV10-3; clone_size: NA; cdr3_aa: CAISLAPEPYGYTF; cdr3_nt: TGTGCCATCAGCCTAGCGCCCGAGCCCTATGGCTACACCTTC
j_call: TRBJ1-2; d_call: NA; v_call: TRBV28; clone_size: NA; cdr3_aa: CASSFVGGYTF; cdr3_nt: TGTGCCAGCAGTTTTGTAGGGGGCTACACCTTC
j_call: TRBJ2-1; d_call: NA; v_call: TRBV19; clone_size: NA; cdr3_aa: CASSIDRGLYNEQFF; cdr3_nt: TGTGCCAGTAGTATAGACAGGGGCCTCTACAATGAGCAGTTCTTC
j_call: TRBJ2-7; d_call: TRBD1; v_call: TRBV5-5; clone_size: NA; cdr3_aa: CASSLWGQGNEQYF; cdr3_nt: TGTGCCAGCAGCTTGTGGGGACAGGGCAACGAGCAGTACTTC
j_call: TRBJ1-2; d_call: NA; v_call: TRBV6-5; clone_size: NA; cdr3_aa: CASSYTEGPGYGYTF; cdr3_nt: TGTGCCAGCAGTTACACAGAGGGACCGGGATATGGCTACACCTTC